This T cell receptor beta chain was identified during a study of human T cells and chemical hapten exposure. Study details: How much TCR each sample yielded varied, mostly because pooled library volumes differed slightly.

Germline V CDR1 and CDR2: MNHEY, SVGAGI. V lost 0 bases, J lost 1 base, and 9 bases lay in between. CDR3 size: 15 residues. Per the authors' pipeline: Per-sample TCR counts ranged from 23,224 to 690,600, median 95,638. TCRdb redid the calling of the RACE reads with MiXCR, one entry per CDR3 protein. These V and J calls derive from TCRdb rather than the authors' analysis. In the table there are 35,000 to 50,000 distinct CDR3 sequences, 4.3% of which are singletons. About this clonotype: The antigen remains undetermined.

Overall study results and limits: No alteration of TCRs above 1 in 1000 frequency was seen with DPC sensitization.

The time point is: healthy volunteer bleed at 2 weeks. Total RNA was isolated from unfractionated whole blood. The receptor's source is a female donor in good health. Some clones in this sample may be carry-over from other donors' samples. The chain joins TRBV6-5 to TRBJ1-1; no definite D call. The sequenced sample was whole blood. The CDR3 coding sequence is TGTGCCAGCAGTTACTCGAGTTCGGGGAACACTGAAGCTTTCTTT. Encoded protein: CASSYSSSGNTEAFF.